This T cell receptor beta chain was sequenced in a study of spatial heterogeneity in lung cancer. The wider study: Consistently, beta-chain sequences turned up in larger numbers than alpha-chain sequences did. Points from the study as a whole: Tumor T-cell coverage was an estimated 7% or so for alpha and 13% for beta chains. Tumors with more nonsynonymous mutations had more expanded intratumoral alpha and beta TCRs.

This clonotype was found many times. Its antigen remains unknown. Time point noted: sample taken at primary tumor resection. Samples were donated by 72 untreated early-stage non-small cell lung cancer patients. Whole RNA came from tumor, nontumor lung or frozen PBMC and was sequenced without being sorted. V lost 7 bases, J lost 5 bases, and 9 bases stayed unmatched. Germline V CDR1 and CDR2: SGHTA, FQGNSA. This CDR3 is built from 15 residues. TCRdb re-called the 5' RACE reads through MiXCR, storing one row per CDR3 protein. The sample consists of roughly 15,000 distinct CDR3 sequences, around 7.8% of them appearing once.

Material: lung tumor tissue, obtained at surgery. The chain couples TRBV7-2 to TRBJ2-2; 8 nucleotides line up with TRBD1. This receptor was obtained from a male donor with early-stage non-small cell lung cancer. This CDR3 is CASTLTGEWTGELFF. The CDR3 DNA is TGTGCCAGCACTCTGACAGGGGAATGGACCGGGGAGCTGTTTTTT.